This TCR beta chain comes out of a study of CD8 T cells in ankylosing spondylitis. Whole-study results and caveats: CD8+ cells made up the disease-linked clones, which were relatively rare in peripheral blood. Disease-linked clones reportedly showed significant enrichment in matched ankylosing spondylitis synovial fluid.

Trimming cost V 4 bases and J 3 bases, with 17 bases left between them. Germline V gene data show CDR1 as SGHRS and CDR2 as YFSETQ. The CDR3 sequence is 16 residues long. This clonotype was found a few times. The antigen remains undetermined. The TCR beta libraries were generated through quantitative 5'-RACE incorporating molecular barcodes. TCRdb reprocessed the 5' RACE reads via MiXCR and lists one record per CDR3 protein. The profile shows roughly 250,000 distinct CDR3 sequences, approximately 9% of them singletons. The chain has TRBV5-1 and TRBJ2-1; D gene uncertain. This sequence originates from a male donor with ankylosing spondylitis or in good health (not recorded which). Sequencing used blood, either unsorted or a sorted T cell fraction (not recorded which). CDR3 sequence (DNA): TGCGCCAGCAGCAGGTCCGGGCCACCTTTCTACAATGAGCAGTTCTTC. Its protein is CASSRSGPPFYNEQFF.